The 31 T cell receptor beta chains below all came from one sample that was sequenced in a study of T cells in Graves' hyperthyroidism and ophthalmopathy. RNA transcripts yielded amplified TCR beta CDR3 regions. RT-PCR in the first round (using the HTBI primer set) targeted the TCR CDR3. In TCRdb, the multiplex PCR reads were re-called with MiXCR into one record per CDR3 protein. The sample includes under 300,000 distinct CDR3 sequences, nearly 15% of them seen just once. Input material: blood. These receptors were collected from a woman aged 50 to 60 with Graves' hyperthyroidism that later progressed to Graves' ophthalmopathy.

This clonotype showed up many times. CDR3 in amino acids: CASSEGGTATYEQYF. The CDR3 region has the DNA TGTGCCAGCAGTGAGGGGGGGACAGCAACCTACGAGCAGTACTTC. This chain connects TRBV6-1 to TRBJ2-7; D is perhaps TRBD1 or TRBD2 (7 bases each). Between the trimmed V and J ends, which lost 3 bases and 2 bases, there was a span of 14 bases. The V gene's germline CDR1 is MNHNS and CDR2 SASEGT. CDR3 length: 15 amino acids.

The rearrangement uses TRBV27 and TRBJ2-3; D assignment may be TRBD1 or TRBD2 (5 bases each). The CDR3 runs to 17 residues. Germline V gene data show CDR1 as MNHEY and CDR2 as SMNVEV (reference sequence). V lost 4 bases, J lost 4 bases, and 21 bases lay in between. The CDR3 DNA reads as TGTGCCAGCAGTTCCCGGACCCTTGGGGGAAGGGCAGATACGCAGTATTTT. It translates to CASSSRTLGGRADTQYF.

This clonotype came up many times. The chain employs TRBV2 and TRBJ2-7; TRBD2 matches at 12 bases. V shed 6 bases, J shed 0 bases, and the junction held 9 bases outside the gene matches. There are 17 residues in the CDR3. Germline assignment: CDR1 SNHLY and CDR2 FYNNEI. CDR3 coding DNA: TGTGCCAGCAGGCGGACTAGCGGGACGATCAGCTCCTACGAGCAGTACTTC. Translation: CASRRTSGTISSYEQYF.

This chain uses TRBV11-2 with TRBJ2-5; 11 nucleotides line up with TRBD2. CDR3 size: 13 residues. V trimming: 5 bases; J trimming: 7 bases; junction bases outside the gene matches: 3. Germline CDR1 is SGHAT and CDR2 is FQNNGV. The CDR3 DNA reads as TGTGCCAGCAGCACTCTAGCGGGAGGGACCCAGTACTTC. It specifies CASSTLAGGTQYF.

A few counts support this clonotype. This sequence joins TRBV19 and TRBJ2-5, with TRBD2 matching over 7 bases. Germline lookup yields CDR1 LNHDA and CDR2 SQIVND (reference sequence). J lost 2 bases, V lost 6 bases, and 3 bases had no gene match. There are 13 residues in the CDR3. The CDR3 protein is CASRERGQETQYF. The CDR3 DNA reads as TGTGCCAGTAGAGAGCGGGGACAAGAGACCCAGTACTTC. The full variable domain, in which reference TRBV19 and TRBJ2-5 provide the parts outside the CDR3, is DGGITQSPKYLFRKEGQNVTLSCEQNLNHDAMYWYRQDPGQGLRLIYYSQIVNDFQKGDIAEGYSVSREKKESFPLTVTSAQKNPTAFYLCASRERGQETQYFGPGTRLLVL.

This clonotype has at least ten counts. V is TRBV10-3 and J is TRBJ2-1, with TRBD2 as a possible D gene (5 bases). This CDR3 has 14 amino acids. The germline V gene encodes CDR1 ENHRY and CDR2 SYGVKD. Trimming shortened V by 2 bases and J by 9 bases, and 14 bases separated the two germline ends. Here the CDR3 reads CAISEVAHSGEQFF. The CDR3 DNA reads TGTGCCATCAGTGAGGTAGCGCACTCTGGTGAGCAGTTCTTC.

This clonotype occurred many times. Here the CDR3 DNA reads TGCGCCAGCAGCTTGGAAGGCGGGCCCAGCTCCTACGAGCAGTACTTC. This codes for CASSLEGGPSSYEQYF. V usage is TRBV5-1 and J usage is TRBJ2-7, with D possibly matching TRBD2 (5 bases). Germline V gene sequence: CDR1 SGHRS, CDR2 YFSETQ. V was shortened by 0 bases and J by 0 bases, with 13 bases between the two germline ends. The length of the CDR3 is 16 residues.

This clonotype was found a few times. V is TRBV4-1 and J is TRBJ2-6; TRBD2 matches 12 bases. Germline V gene sequence: CDR1 MGHRA, CDR2 YSYEKL. This CDR3 spans 16 amino acids. J lost 1 base, V lost 7 bases, and 2 bases had no gene match. CDR3 sequence: CASNGLAGSGANVLTF. CDR3 in DNA: TGCGCCAGCAACGGACTAGCGGGATCTGGGGCCAACGTCCTGACTTTC.

J is TRBJ2-3 and V is TRBV9; a possible D gene is TRBD2 (5 bases). CDR3 length: 13 residues. From germline, CDR1 is SGDLS and CDR2 YYNGEE. V was clipped by 0 bases and J by 6 bases, with 8 bases between them. The CDR3 protein is CASSVGEGDTQYF. The CDR3 bases are TGTGCCAGCAGCGTAGGAGAGGGCGATACGCAGTATTTT.

Many counts were recorded for this clonotype. This rearrangement joins TRBV6-1 to TRBJ1-4, with 7 bases fitting TRBD1. Germline V lookup: CDR1 MNHNS, CDR2 SASEGT. After removal of 4 bases from V and 4 bases from J, the junction contained 6 bases not matched to a gene. There are 15 residues in the CDR3. The CDR3 bases are TGTGCCAGCAGTGGGGGAGGGACAGTTAATGAAAAACTGTTTTTT. Translation gives CASSGGGTVNEKLFF.

In its sample, this clonotype was seen many times. The chain combines TRBV2 with TRBJ1-5; 11 bases fit TRBD1. This CDR3 comprises 14 residues. Germline V gene sequence: CDR1 SNHLY, CDR2 FYNNEI. The V segment lost 7 bases and the J segment 3 bases; nucleotides outside the gene matches: 2. Written as DNA, the CDR3 is TGTGCCAGCAAGGGACAGGGGGTCAATCAGCCCCAGCATTTT. Protein sequence: CASKGQGVNQPQHF.

This clonotype has ten or more counts. The gene calls are TRBV3-1 and TRBJ2-1, with unresolved D. The CDR3 is 14 amino acids. Germline V gene lookup returns CDR1 LGHDT and CDR2 YNNKEL (reference sequence). Trimming took 2 bases from V and 2 from J, leaving 7 bases between them. The CDR3 here is CASSQRFAYNEQFF. The CDR3 nucleotides are TGTGCCAGCAGCCAACGGTTCGCCTACAATGAGCAGTTCTTC.

The chain has TRBV28 and TRBJ1-2; tentatively, D is TRBD1 (5 bases). CDR3 length: 13 residues. V was cut by 2 bases and J by 7 bases, with 11 bases left in between. Germline loops: CDR1 MDHEN, CDR2 SYDVKM. The CDR3 region is CASSLVRVLGYTF. The CDR3 DNA reads as TGTGCCAGCAGTTTAGTCAGGGTGCTTGGCTACACCTTC.

With respect to this clonotype: Given a much more abundant clone one base away, this may be a read error. The chain links TRBV29-1 to TRBJ1-5; a weak D match, TRBD1 (6 bases). The CDR3 has 13 residues. Trimming removed 2 bases from V and 9 bases from J, with 14 bases in between. Germline values: CDR1 SQVTM, CDR2 ANQGSEA. CDR3 DNA sequence: TGCAGCGTTGAAATGGGGGCAGGCCGGCCCCAGCATTTT. It encodes CSVEMGAGRPQHF.

The chain employs TRBV14 and TRBJ1-2; D ambiguous. V lost 0 bases and J lost 2, with 7 bases in between. This CDR3 contains 14 residues. Germline lookup yields CDR1 SGHDN and CDR2 FVKESK. This CDR3 is CASSQESTNYGYTF. The CDR3 DNA follows: TGTGCCAGCAGCCAAGAGTCCACCAACTATGGCTACACCTTC.

The rearrangement links TRBV9 to TRBJ2-1; D is possibly TRBD1 (6 bases). V lost 1 base, J lost 0 bases, and 20 bases lay in between. This CDR3 comprises 19 residues. From germline, CDR1 is SGDLS and CDR2 YYNGEE. The CDR3 coding sequence is TGTGCCAGCAGCGTAAGTTCCCGCAGGGGCCCCAGCTCCTACAATGAGCAGTTCTTC. Amino acids: CASSVSSRRGPSSYNEQFF.

This clonotype has more than one count but fewer than ten. The CDR3 here is CASSLSGDGTQYF. In DNA, the CDR3 is TGCGCCAGCAGCTTGTCCGGGGACGGGACCCAGTACTTC. The J gene is TRBJ2-5, the V gene TRBV5-1; D possibly matches TRBD1 or TRBD2 (5 bases each). V lost 1 base and J lost 7, with 11 bases in between. Germline V gives CDR1 SGHRS, CDR2 YFSETQ. The CDR3 length is 13 residues.

This clonotype showed up many times. V usage is TRBV6-1 and J usage is TRBJ2-3, with 14 positions matching TRBD2. Germline loops: CDR1 MNHNS, CDR2 SASEGT. This CDR3 has 16 amino acids. Trimming removed 5 bases from V and 5 bases from J; junction bases left unmatched: 6. The CDR3 DNA reads as TGTGCCAGCAGTTCCCGACTAGCGGGAGGGGGAGATACGCAGTATTTT. Translation gives CASSSRLAGGGDTQYF.

The rearrangement links TRBV10-2 to TRBJ2-2; 11 bases line up with TRBD2. The V segment lost 3 bases and the J segment 3 bases; nucleotides outside the gene matches: 15. Germline V CDR1 and CDR2: WSHSY, SAAADI. The length of the CDR3 is 20 residues. CDR3 sequence: CASSDTLSGRARVYTGELFF. The DNA of the CDR3 is TGCGCCAGCAGTGACACACTTAGCGGGAGGGCCAGGGTGTACACCGGGGAGCTGTTTTTT.

This clonotype was seen many times. This chain uses TRBV28 with TRBJ2-3; D is unclear. From germline, CDR1 is MDHEN and CDR2 SYDVKM. Trimming removed 5 bases at V and 7 bases at J, with 4 bases between. The CDR3 sequence is 10 residues long. The CDR3 DNA reads as TGTGCCAGCAGTAGATATACGCAGTATTTT. Residues: CASSRYTQYF.

With regard to this clonotype: Given a much more abundant clone one base away, this may be a read error. This rearrangement joins TRBV3-1 to TRBJ2-2; D is perhaps TRBD2 (6 bases). This CDR3 has 13 amino acids. The germline gives CDR1 LGHDT, CDR2 YNNKEL (reference sequence). The CDR3 nucleotides are TGTGCCAGCAGCCAAGACCCCGGCGGGGAGCTGTCTTTT. Translating it yields CASSQDPGGELSF.

The gene calls are TRBV19 and TRBJ2-7, with 7 bases aligning to TRBD2. From germline, CDR1 is LNHDA and CDR2 SQIVND (reference sequence). V shed 1 base and J 4 bases; nucleotides not matched to a gene: 7. The CDR3 is 15 amino acids. For the CDR3, the DNA is TGTGCCAGTAGTATAGTAGGCGGGAGCCGGTACGAGCAGTACTTC. Translated, it gives CASSIVGGSRYEQYF.

On this clonotype: Being one base from a much bigger clone, this may be a read error. This chain links TRBV20-1 with TRBJ1-1; 7 positions agree with TRBD1. This CDR3 is built from 13 residues. Trimming at V came to 4 bases and at J to 8 bases, leaving 10 bases not matched to a gene. Germline V gene data show CDR1 as DFQATT and CDR2 as SNEGSKA (reference sequence). The CDR3: CSATNYRGPEAFF. CDR3 DNA: TGCAGTGCTACGAACTACAGGGGTCCGGAAGCTTTCTTT.

This clonotype was detected many times. This chain links TRBV5-1 with TRBJ2-5, with 7 bases aligning to TRBD1. The CDR3 length is 15 residues. Germline CDR1 is SGHRS and CDR2 is YFSETQ. Germline trimming cut 1 base from V and 1 base from J; bases unmatched to any gene: 4. DNA of the CDR3: TGCGCCAGCAGCTTGTCAGGGGGAGCCCAAGAGACCCAGTACTTC. It specifies CASSLSGGAQETQYF.

The chain uses TRBV28 and TRBJ2-5; no definite D call. CDR3 size: 14 residues. Germline-derived CDR1 and CDR2 are MDHEN and SYDVKM. V lost 3 bases to trimming and J lost 3 bases, with 11 bases between them. CDR3 amino acids: CASSFELGKETQYF. CDR3 coding DNA: TGTGCCAGCAGTTTCGAGTTGGGGAAAGAGACCCAGTACTTC.

At least ten counts were recorded for this clonotype. The chain links TRBV20-1 to TRBJ2-1; weak D call: TRBD2 (5 bases). Germline loops: CDR1 DFQATT, CDR2 SNEGSKA (reference sequence). Trimming stripped 1 base from V and 9 bases from J, with 10 bases between. This CDR3 has 12 amino acids. CDR3 sequence (DNA): TGCAGTGCTAGAGGGAGGAAACCTGAGCAGTTCTTC. Translating it yields CSARGRKPEQFF.

This clonotype has a count of ten or more. V usage is TRBV7-6 and J usage is TRBJ2-1, with D possibly being TRBD2 (6 bases). The CDR3 has 14 residues. Germline CDR1 reads SGHVS; CDR2 reads FNYEAQ. Trimming removed 1 base at V and 3 bases at J, with 7 bases between. CDR3 amino acids: CASSLGTIYNEQFF. The CDR3 DNA is TGTGCCAGCAGCTTAGGGACTATCTACAATGAGCAGTTCTTC.

CDR3 amino acids: CASSHRTSETYEQYF. DNA for the CDR3: TGTGCCAGCAGCCATCGGACTAGCGAAACCTACGAGCAGTACTTC. The chain combines TRBV3-1 with TRBJ2-7; TRBD2 agrees at 9 bases. The trim removed 3 bases at V and 2 bases at J, leaving 5 bases unmatched. Germline CDR1 LGHDT, CDR2 YNNKEL (reference sequence). CDR3 length equals 15 residues.

This clonotype was detected ten times or more. The gene calls are TRBV6-1 and TRBJ2-3; 7 positions match TRBD2. V shed 6 bases, J shed 1 base, and the junction held 16 bases outside the gene matches. The CDR3 loop spans 18 amino acids. Germline V gene lookup returns CDR1 MNHNS and CDR2 SASEGT. CDR3 in DNA: TGTGCCAGCAGAGGGTGGCGGGAGTCCGTGGGGGGCACAGATACGCAGTATTTT. Its protein product is CASRGWRESVGGTDTQYF.

Many counts were recorded for this clonotype. This chain connects TRBV3-1 to TRBJ2-7, with 7 bases lining up with TRBD2. Losses at the gene ends were 0 bases for V and 0 bases for J; bases not matched to a gene: 11. Per the germline V gene, CDR1 is LGHDT and CDR2 is YNNKEL (reference sequence). This CDR3 has 18 amino acids. CDR3 nucleotides: TGTGCCAGCAGCCAAGATAGGGCGGGAGACCCTCTCTCCTACGAGCAGTACTTC. It is translated as CASSQDRAGDPLSYEQYF.

The CDR3 is CASKREGGYNEQFF. In nucleotides, the CDR3 is TGTGCCAGCAAGCGGGAGGGTGGCTACAATGAGCAGTTCTTC. The V call is TRBV27, the J call TRBJ2-1; 10 bases match TRBD2. The CDR3 contains 14 residues. From germline, CDR1 is MNHEY and CDR2 SMNVEV (reference sequence). With 7 bases clipped from V and 3 bases from J, the junction kept 3 bases outside the gene matches.